These 17 T cell receptor beta chains came from one sample sequenced in a study of neurological immune-mediated disorders. TCRdb re-derived calls from the 5' RACE reads in MiXCR, one entry per CDR3 protein. In the table there are 54,000 or so distinct CDR3 sequences, around 3.6% of which are singletons. The sequenced material came from PBMCs. These receptors were taken from a woman aged 25-40 years with multiple sclerosis.

This clonotype came up many times. The chain recombines TRBV9 with TRBJ2-5; 8 bases match TRBD2. With V trimmed by 4 bases and J by 4 bases, 9 bases remained unmatched. CDR1 is SGDLS and CDR2 is YYNGEE in the germline V gene. The CDR3 spans 15 residues. As DNA, the CDR3 is TGTGCCAGCAGCCCACGGGGGGGTCGCGGAGAGACCCAGTACTTC. Its translation: CASSPRGGRGETQYF.

At least ten counts were recorded for this clonotype. The chain joins TRBV5-1 to TRBJ2-7; no reliable D call. CDR3 length: 14 amino acids. Germline CDR1 SGHRS, CDR2 YFSETQ. V was trimmed by 1 base and J by 2 bases, leaving 10 bases between them. In DNA, the CDR3 is TGCGCCAGCAGCTTGCGCCGTCCAACCTACGAGCAGTACTTC. This gives the protein CASSLRRPTYEQYF.

This clonotype was seen repeatedly, ten times or more. This chain uses TRBV5-1 with TRBJ2-4, with a weak D call TRBD2 (7 bases). CDR1 and CDR2 (germline): SGHRS, YFSETQ. CDR3 length equals 16 residues. The V end lost 0 bases, the J end lost 8 bases, and 18 bases lay between the germline ends. This CDR3 reads CASSLVPPREGDIQYF. The CDR3, as DNA: TGCGCCAGCAGCTTGGTGCCTCCCAGGGAGGGGGACATTCAGTACTTC.

There are many counts of this clonotype. This chain joins TRBV7-9 and TRBJ1-4; D remains unclear. The V end was cut by 0 bases, the J end by 5 bases, with 7 bases between. The CDR3 has 14 residues. Germline values: CDR1 SEHNR, CDR2 FQNEAQ (reference sequence). The DNA for the CDR3 is TGTGCCAGCAGCTTAGCGGTCGCGAATGAAAAACTGTTTTTT. Protein: CASSLAVANEKLFF.

This clonotype was counted ten times or more. The chain couples TRBV12-3 or TRBV12-4 to TRBJ2-5; D ambiguous. Trimming removed 3 bases from V and 5 bases from J, with 10 bases in between. This CDR3 contains 13 residues. CDR3 DNA sequence: TGTGCCAGCAGTTTTATCAATTCGGAGACCCAGTACTTC. This gives the protein CASSFINSETQYF.

This clonotype occurred many times. The chain joins TRBV28 to TRBJ2-1; 9 nucleotides align to TRBD2. In germline, CDR1 is MDHEN, CDR2 SYDVKM. The CDR3 covers 16 residues. With V trimmed by 3 bases and J by 7 bases, 10 bases remained unmatched. CDR3 sequence (DNA): TGTGCCAGCAGTTTTTCATATAGCGGGAGTAATAATGAGCAGTTCTTC. Translating gives CASSFSYSGSNNEQFF.

This clonotype was seen many times. J is TRBJ2-1 and V is TRBV20-1; a weak D match, TRBD1 (6 bases). CDR3 length equals 15 residues. CDR1 is DFQATT, CDR2 SNEGSKA, per germline (reference sequence). V shed 3 bases and J shed 0 bases, with 12 bases lying between them. The CDR3 DNA is TGCAGTGCTAGGGGGGCAGAGAGCTCCTACAATGAGCAGTTCTTC. Residues: CSARGAESSYNEQFF.

This clonotype was observed many times. The chain joins TRBV20-1 to TRBJ1-1, with a tentative D call TRBD1 (5 bases). The CDR3 has 14 residues. Trimming pared 1 base from V and 1 base from J, leaving 10 bases between. Germline V gene sequence: CDR1 DFQATT, CDR2 SNEGSKA (reference sequence). CDR3 coding DNA: TGCAGTGCTAGAGTTCAGGGAGCGAACACTGAAGCTTTCTTT. This sequence encodes CSARVQGANTEAFF.

This clonotype was recorded at least ten times. The CDR3, as DNA: TGTGCCACCAGCGGGTTAGCGGGGGGCCAGTATACGCAGTATTTT. Translating it yields CATSGLAGGQYTQYF. The chain joins TRBV15 to TRBJ2-3; 10 bases agree with TRBD2. CDR1 and CDR2 (germline): LNHNV, YYDKDF (reference sequence). CDR3 length: 15 residues. The ends lost 5 bases at V and 7 bases at J; junction bases unmatched: 9.

This clonotype occurred many times. The J gene is TRBJ2-1, the V gene TRBV10-3; TRBD2 matches 8 bases. CDR1 ENHRY and CDR2 SYGVKD come from the germline V gene. V was clipped by 4 bases and J by 4 bases; unmatched bases: 6. CDR3 length: 15 amino acids. CDR3 sequence (DNA): TGTGCCATCAGTGCCACCGCGGGGGGTTACAATGAGCAGTTCTTC. It codes for CAISATAGGYNEQFF.

This clonotype showed up many times. This chain links TRBV5-1 with TRBJ2-7, with D unresolved. The CDR3 is made up of 13 amino acids. Per the germline V gene, CDR1 is SGHRS and CDR2 is YFSETQ. Trimming pared 0 bases from V and 5 bases from J, leaving 9 bases between. This CDR3 reads CASSLAGPNEQYF. The CDR3 DNA follows: TGCGCCAGCAGCTTGGCCGGACCGAACGAGCAGTACTTC.

This clonotype was counted many times. The DNA for the CDR3 is TGCAGTGCTACAGATTCCGGGACAGGGGACACTGAGCAGTTCTTC. Translated, it gives CSATDSGTGDTEQFF. This sequence joins TRBV20-1 and TRBJ2-1; 10 bases fit TRBD1. The trim removed 4 bases at V and 9 bases at J, leaving 12 bases unmatched. This CDR3 is built from 15 residues. Germline CDR1 DFQATT, CDR2 SNEGSKA (reference sequence).

There are many counts of this clonotype. CDR3: CSAKVAGGSEQYF. DNA of the CDR3: TGCAGTGCGAAGGTGGCAGGGGGCAGCGAGCAGTACTTC. The rearrangement uses TRBV20-1 and TRBJ2-7, with 8 bases matching TRBD1. J gave up 6 bases and V 6 bases, and 10 bases lay outside the gene matches. The V gene's germline CDR1 is DFQATT and CDR2 SNEGSKA (reference sequence). This CDR3 is built from 13 residues.

The chain combines TRBV29-1 with TRBJ2-1, with D unclear. This CDR3 has 13 amino acids. V gave up 3 bases and J gave up 3 bases, with 9 bases separating them. The germline gives CDR1 SQVTM, CDR2 ANQGSEA. The CDR3 region is CSVEDSNYNEQFF. Written as DNA, the CDR3 is TGCAGCGTTGAGGATTCCAACTACAATGAGCAGTTCTTC.

This clonotype was observed a few times. The J gene is TRBJ2-2, the V gene TRBV29-1; 8 positions match TRBD1. The germline V gene has CDR1 SQVTM and CDR2 ANQGSEA. The CDR3 sequence is 15 residues long. J lost 2 bases, V lost 3 bases, and 5 bases had no gene match. CDR3 protein: CSVELRGLNTGELFF. The CDR3, as DNA: TGCAGCGTTGAGCTCAGGGGGCTTAACACCGGGGAGCTGTTTTTT.

This clonotype was picked up many times. This sequence joins TRBV27 and TRBJ2-7; 11 bases map to TRBD2. The CDR3 is made up of 14 amino acids. The V gene's germline CDR1 is MNHEY and CDR2 SMNVEV (reference sequence). V shed 6 bases and J 3 bases; nucleotides not matched to a gene: 4. Written as DNA, the CDR3 is TGTGCCAGCAGGTTAGCGGGAGGGCTCTACGAGCAGTACTTC. As protein: CASRLAGGLYEQYF.

This clonotype was counted many times. The chain employs TRBV20-1 and TRBJ2-3; 8 bases are shared with TRBD1. In germline, CDR1 is DFQATT, CDR2 SNEGSKA (reference sequence). This CDR3 spans 14 amino acids. V dropped 5 bases and J dropped 1; count of bases not matched to a gene: 5. The CDR3 protein is CSAGQGWGTDTQYF. The CDR3 nucleotides are TGCAGTGCTGGACAGGGTTGGGGCACAGATACGCAGTATTTT.